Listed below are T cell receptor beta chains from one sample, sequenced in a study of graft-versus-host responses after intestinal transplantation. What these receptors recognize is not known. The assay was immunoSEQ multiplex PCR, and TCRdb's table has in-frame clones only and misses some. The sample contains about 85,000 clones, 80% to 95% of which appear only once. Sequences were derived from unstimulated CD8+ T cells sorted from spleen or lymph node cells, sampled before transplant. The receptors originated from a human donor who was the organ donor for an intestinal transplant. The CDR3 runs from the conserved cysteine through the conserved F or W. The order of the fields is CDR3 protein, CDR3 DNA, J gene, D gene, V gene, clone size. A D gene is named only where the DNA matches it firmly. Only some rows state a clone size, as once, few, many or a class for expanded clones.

CASSSWDANQPQHF TGTGCCAGCAGCAGCTGGGATGCCAATCAGCCCCAGCATTTT TRBJ1-5 NA TRBV27 NA
CASSQSISYEQYF TGTGCCAGCAGCCAATCAATCTCCTACGAGCAGTACTTC TRBJ2-7 NA TRBV14 NA
CASSQGQIEETQYF TGCGCCAGCAGCCAGGGACAGATAGAAGAGACCCAGTACTTC TRBJ2-5 TRBD1 TRBV5-1 NA
CASSLFNSPLHF TGTGCCAGCAGCCTTTTTAATTCACCCCTCCACTTT TRBJ1-6 NA TRBV11-1 NA
CASSRPGGETQYF TGTGCCAGCAGCCGTCCAGGGGGGGAGACCCAGTACTTC TRBJ2-5 NA TRBV7-9 NA
CASSVEPGGNTEAFF TGTGCCAGCAGCGTAGAACCTGGGGGGAACACTGAAGCTTTCTTT TRBJ1-1 NA TRBV9 NA
CASSQVGGLEEEQYF TGCGCCAGCAGCCAAGTTGGGGGGCTCGAGGAGGAGCAGTACTTC TRBJ2-7 NA TRBV4-1 NA
CASSHGTGGHEQYF TGTGCCAGCAGCCATGGGACAGGGGGCCACGAGCAGTACTTC TRBJ2-7 TRBD1 TRBV27 NA
CASSIGSPNYGYTF TGTGCCAGTAGTATAGGTTCACCGAACTATGGCTACACCTTC TRBJ1-2 NA TRBV19 NA
CASSRPLGQIYEQYF TGTGCCAGCAGCCGGCCCCTGGGACAGATCTACGAGCAGTACTTC TRBJ2-7 TRBD1 TRBV7-9 once
CASSFRDPLEQYF TGTGCCAGCAGCTTCCGGGACCCGCTCGAGCAGTACTTC TRBJ2-7 NA TRBV5-5 NA